A single count supports the clone carrying this TCR beta chain. This entry belongs to a study of blood T cell repertoires in COVID-19. Study details: Acute and convalescent COVID-19 specimens originated in the United States, Italy and Spain.

In germline, CDR1 is SGDLS, CDR2 YYNGEE. J lost 5 bases, V lost 0 bases, and 7 bases had no gene match. This CDR3 is built from 15 residues. Sequencing used immunoSEQ multiplex PCR; TCRdb keeps in-frame clones, though not all of them. The sample yields approximately 300,000 clones, around 87% seen once. The specimen was PBMCs or T cells enriched from blood (not recorded which). This chain links TRBV9 with TRBJ2-5; TRBD2 matches at 7 bases. The TCR comes from a woman aged 30 to 39 who had recovered from COVID-19. CDR3 region: CASSVDGSGEETQYF. As DNA, the CDR3 is TGTGCCAGCAGCGTAGATGGGAGCGGGGAGGAGACCCAGTACTTC.